Listed here are 32 T cell receptor beta chains from one sample, sequenced in a study of radiotherapy plus CTLA-4 blockade in lung cancer (dated by TCRdb to the late 2010s). Libraries were prepared through the immunoSEQ multiplex PCR assay. In its TCRdb copy, this immuneACCESS table keeps in-frame sequences only and misses some clones. Where compared with another copy, unresolved V genes explain less than half of these, and the others have no known cause. This sample has roughly 50,000 clones in its table, and around 76% of those were observed once. Roughly 11% of the sample rests with the top ten. Specimen: peripheral blood, collected from a patient treated with radiotherapy plus ipilimumab. Receptor source: a human donor with non-small cell lung cancer who had stable disease on radiotherapy plus ipilimumab.

This clone was seen only once. The rearrangement uses TRBV6-5 and TRBJ1-5; 7 nucleotides agree with TRBD1. The CDR3 contains 13 residues. Germline CDR1 MNHEY, CDR2 SVGAGI. The J segment lost 6 bases and the V segment lost 5 bases, leaving 4 bases of the junction unmatched. The CDR3 sequence: CASSPDRAQPQHF. The CDR3 DNA reads as TGTGCCAGCAGTCCAGACAGGGCTCAGCCCCAGCATTTT.

The chain employs TRBV5-6 and TRBJ2-5, with TRBD2 matching over 9 bases. The CDR3 has 15 residues. V dropped 1 base and J dropped 4; count of bases not matched to a gene: 5. Germline-derived CDR1 and CDR2 are SGHDT and YYEEEE. The CDR3: CASSLSGGFIETQYF. The CDR3 DNA sequence: TGTGCCAGCAGCTTGAGCGGGGGGTTCATAGAGACCCAGTACTTC. The full variable domain, in which reference TRBV5-6 and TRBJ2-5 provide the parts outside the CDR3, is DAGVTQSPTHLIKTRGQQVTLRCSPKSGHDTVSWYQQALGQGPQFIFQYYEEEERQRGNFPDRFSGHQFPNYSSELNVNALLLGDSALYLCASSLSGGFIETQYFGPGTRLLVL.

This chain joins TRBV7-6 and TRBJ1-2; unclear D gene. V was clipped by 6 bases and J by 7 bases, with 18 bases between them. The CDR3 runs 14 residues. Germline V gives CDR1 SGHVS, CDR2 FNYEAQ. The CDR3 DNA reads as TGTGCCAGCAGTCCAACTCGGCAGGCTAGTGGCTACACCTTC. Translation: CASSPTRQASGYTF.

This chain links TRBV6-6 with TRBJ2-5; possibly TRBD1 for D (5 bases). Trimming left V 4 bases short and J 4 bases short, with 13 bases between. The germline V gene encodes CDR1 MNHNY and CDR2 SVGAGI (reference sequence). The CDR3 has 14 residues. The CDR3 DNA reads TGTGCCAGCAGTTCCCCCAGGGTTTTAGAGACCCAGTACTTC. It translates to CASSSPRVLETQYF.

This clone is a singleton in its sample. The J gene is TRBJ2-2, the V gene TRBV6-4; 10 bases match TRBD1. The CDR3 is 15 amino acids. V lost 6 bases, J lost 6 bases, and 7 bases stayed unmatched. Germline V gene lookup returns CDR1 MRHNA and CDR2 SNTAGT. CDR3 DNA sequence: TGTGCCAGCAGAGCCCGGGACAGGGGTCCCGGGGAGCTGTTTTTT. Translated: CASRARDRGPGELFF.

This chain links TRBV19 with TRBJ1-3; possible D gene TRBD1, 5 bases. The ends were cut back, 4 bases at V and 4 bases at J, with 17 bases in the middle. Germline V lookup: CDR1 LNHDA, CDR2 SQIVND (reference sequence). The CDR3 is 16 amino acids. CDR3 sequence (DNA): TGTGCCAGTAGTACATCTTCGGGGACCTGGGGAAACACCATATATTTT. Translated: CASSTSSGTWGNTIYF.

The chain combines TRBV7-3 with TRBJ2-1, with D maybe TRBD2 (5 bases). Germline V gives CDR1 SGHTA, CDR2 FQGTGA. Trimming pared 2 bases from V and 3 bases from J, leaving 11 bases between. CDR3 length equals 15 residues. The CDR3, as DNA: TGTGCCAGCAGCTTATTAGCGTTCGACTACAATGAGCAGTTCTTC. Translating it yields CASSLLAFDYNEQFF.

This chain joins TRBV2 and TRBJ1-5; D uncertain. The CDR3 is 13 amino acids. Trimming cost V 7 bases and J 0 bases, with 7 bases left between them. In germline, CDR1 is SNHLY, CDR2 FYNNEI. CDR3 DNA: TGTGCCAGCAAAGGGTATAGCAATCAGCCCCAGCATTTT. The encoded protein is CASKGYSNQPQHF.

The V call is TRBV27, the J call TRBJ2-1, with TRBD2 matching 13 bases. This CDR3 spans 17 amino acids. The V gene's germline CDR1 is MNHEY and CDR2 SMNVEV (reference sequence). Germline trimming cut 5 bases from V and 0 bases from J; bases unmatched to any gene: 4. CDR3 bases: TGTGCCAGCAGTGCGACTAGCGGGGGGTTCTCCTACAATGAGCAGTTCTTC. It encodes CASSATSGGFSYNEQFF.

The rearrangement joins TRBV5-1 to TRBJ1-4; 10 bases align to TRBD1. The V segment lost 6 bases and the J segment 8 bases; nucleotides outside the gene matches: 10. From germline, CDR1 is SGHRS and CDR2 YFSETQ. This CDR3 comprises 15 residues. Here the CDR3 reads CASTPGGTGDEKLFF. The CDR3 coding sequence is TGCGCCAGCACCCCGGGTGGGACAGGGGACGAAAAACTGTTTTTT.

The chain combines TRBV5-1 with TRBJ2-1; 9 bases line up with TRBD2. The CDR3 length is 17 residues. Germline CDR1 SGHRS, CDR2 YFSETQ. V was pared by 0 bases and J by 8 bases, with 12 bases of the junction left unmatched. CDR3 sequence (DNA): TGCGCCAGCAGCTTGGAGGGGGGGGCGGGGGGGATCGATGAGCAGTTCTTC. The encoded protein is CASSLEGGAGGIDEQFF.

The V gene is TRBV5-1, the J gene TRBJ2-5, with 9 bases fitting TRBD1. The V gene's germline CDR1 is SGHRS and CDR2 YFSETQ. J was trimmed by 2 bases and V by 4 bases; bases with no gene match: 6. This CDR3 contains 15 residues. CDR3 in DNA: TGCGCCAGCAGCCGAGACGACAGGGGGCAAGAGACCCAGTACTTC. Encoded protein: CASSRDDRGQETQYF.

Written as DNA, the CDR3 is TGTGCCAGCAGCTTAGCAGATACATACGAGCAGTACTTC. This encodes CASSLADTYEQYF. V gene TRBV7-2 combines with J gene TRBJ2-7; D is ambiguous. Germline V gene data show CDR1 as SGHTA and CDR2 as FQGNSA. CDR3 length: 13 residues. Trimming shortened V by 0 bases and J by 4 bases, and 7 bases separated the two germline ends. Full variable domain (remainder filled in from reference TRBV7-2 and TRBJ2-7): GAGVSQSPSNKVTEKGKDVELRCDPISGHTALYWYRQSLGQGLEFLIYFQGNSAPDKSGLPSDRFSAERTGGSVSTLTIQRTQQEDSAVYLCASSLADTYEQYFGPGTRLTVT.

The chain is built from TRBV9 and TRBJ1-5; D not certain. This CDR3 is built from 15 residues. The germline V and J ends were trimmed by 0 bases and 3 bases, with 10 bases remaining between them. Germline values: CDR1 SGDLS, CDR2 YYNGEE. CDR3 bases: TGTGCCAGCAGCGTAGGTCTGGGCTTCAATCAGCCCCAGCATTTT. This gives the protein CASSVGLGFNQPQHF.

The chain is built from TRBV6-5 and TRBJ1-6; D gene ambiguous. The germline V and J ends were trimmed by 5 bases and 7 bases, with 15 bases remaining between them. The length of the CDR3 is 15 residues. Germline assignment: CDR1 MNHEY and CDR2 SVGAGI. The CDR3 nucleotides are TGTGCCAGCAGTGCAGTCCGGCCGGAGAATTCACCCCTCCACTTT. Amino acids: CASSAVRPENSPLHF.

The chain joins TRBV27 to TRBJ1-6, with D possibly TRBD1 on 5 matching bases. Deletions cut 5 bases from V and 7 bases from J, with 18 bases between. The CDR3 loop spans 16 amino acids. Germline lookup yields CDR1 MNHEY and CDR2 SMNVEV (reference sequence). CDR3 coding DNA: TGTGCCAGCAGTCCCCTACCGACAGCGGGGAATTCACCCCTCCACTTT. Encoded protein: CASSPLPTAGNSPLHF.

This clone came up a few times. The V gene is TRBV9, the J gene TRBJ1-1, with D possibly TRBD1 on 5 matching bases. There are 13 residues in the CDR3. The V and J ends lost 4 bases and 5 bases respectively, with 12 bases between them. The germline gives CDR1 SGDLS, CDR2 YYNGEE. Here the CDR3 DNA reads TGTGCCAGCAGCCCCACAGGTGGGACTGAAGCTTTCTTT. The encoded protein is CASSPTGGTEAFF.

The chain combines TRBV29-1 with TRBJ1-1; tentative D call: TRBD1 (5 bases). CDR3 length equals 13 residues. Germline CDR1 SQVTM, CDR2 ANQGSEA. Deletions cut 4 bases from V and 0 bases from J, with 9 bases between. DNA of the CDR3: TGCAGCGTTGTTGACAGACTGAACACTGAAGCTTTCTTT. This encodes CSVVDRLNTEAFF. Drawing the rest from reference TRBV29-1 and TRBJ1-1, the complete variable domain is SAVISQKPSRDICQRGTSLTIQCQVDSQVTMMFWYRQQPGQSLTLIATANQGSEATYESGFVIDKFPISRPNLTFSTLTVSNMSPEDSSIYLCSVVDRLNTEAFFGQGTRLTVV.

The J gene is TRBJ1-6, the V gene TRBV18; TRBD1 matches 8 bases. Germline CDR1 and CDR2: KGHSH and LQKENI. The CDR3 loop spans 19 amino acids. J was trimmed by 0 bases and V by 3 bases; bases with no gene match: 10. CDR3 loop: CASSPIGQGQSSYNSPLHF. As DNA, the CDR3 is TGTGCCAGCTCACCTATTGGACAGGGCCAAAGCTCCTATAATTCACCCCTCCACTTT.

This sequence joins TRBV9 and TRBJ2-3; perhaps TRBD1 as D (5 bases). V shed 0 bases and J shed 2 bases, with 13 bases lying between them. Germline V gene sequence: CDR1 SGDLS, CDR2 YYNGEE. This CDR3 has 16 amino acids. Here the CDR3 reads CASSVGPGIDTDTQYF. CDR3 bases: TGTGCCAGCAGCGTAGGTCCAGGGATAGACACAGATACGCAGTATTTT.

This clone occurred a few times. The chain carries TRBV6-1 and TRBJ1-5; perhaps TRBD1 as D (6 bases). The germline V gene encodes CDR1 MNHNS and CDR2 SASEGT. Trimming removed 2 bases at V and 3 bases at J, with 11 bases between. There are 15 residues in the CDR3. The CDR3 reads CASSENRAANQPQHF. CDR3 nucleotide sequence: TGTGCCAGCAGTGAAAACAGGGCGGCCAATCAGCCCCAGCATTTT.

This rearrangement joins TRBV29-1 to TRBJ2-2, with D perhaps TRBD2 (6 bases). V was cut by 2 bases and J by 7 bases, with 14 bases left in between. Germline V gene lookup returns CDR1 SQVTM and CDR2 ANQGSEA. This CDR3 has 14 amino acids. The CDR3 DNA reads as TGCAGCGTTGAATGGAGGGGTAGGGTCGGGGAGCTGTTTTTT. This codes for CSVEWRGRVGELFF.

CDR3 amino acids: CASSLGRGTGELFF. Written as DNA, the CDR3 is TGTGCCAGCAGCTTAGGTCGCGGGACCGGGGAGCTGTTTTTT. The chain combines TRBV5-6 with TRBJ2-2; D might be TRBD2 (5 bases). V was trimmed by 2 bases and J by 5 bases, leaving 10 bases between them. This CDR3 comprises 14 residues. Germline V gene lookup returns CDR1 SGHDT and CDR2 YYEEEE.

The J gene is TRBJ1-5, the V gene TRBV5-6; D gene uncertain. Germline V CDR1 and CDR2: SGHDT, YYEEEE. The CDR3 loop spans 12 amino acids. Trimming took 2 bases from V and 7 from J, leaving 7 bases between them. CDR3 in DNA: TGTGCCAGCAGCTTAGGACGGCAGCCCCAGCATTTT. Translated, it gives CASSLGRQPQHF.

The chain employs TRBV6-5 and TRBJ1-5, with D perhaps matching TRBD1 (5 bases). The CDR3 length is 15 residues. Trimming pared 2 bases from V and 3 bases from J, leaving 11 bases between. Germline loops: CDR1 MNHEY, CDR2 SVGAGI. Here the CDR3 reads CASSYAPTDNQPQHF. In DNA, the CDR3 is TGTGCCAGCAGTTACGCCCCGACAGACAATCAGCCCCAGCATTTT.

This chain connects TRBV19 to TRBJ1-5; TRBD1 matches 8 bases. Trimming cost V 3 bases and J 0 bases; bases outside gene matches: 7. CDR3 length equals 17 residues. Germline V gives CDR1 LNHDA, CDR2 SQIVND (reference sequence). The CDR3 coding sequence is TGTGCCAGTAGTATCCGGCAGGGGGCTGGTAGCAATCAGCCCCAGCATTTT. The encoded protein is CASSIRQGAGSNQPQHF.

The chain employs TRBV29-1 and TRBJ2-2; 8 bases are shared with TRBD1. J lost 7 bases, V lost 7 bases, and 11 bases had no gene match. Looked up from germline, CDR1 is SQVTM and CDR2 is ANQGSEA. The CDR3 contains 14 residues. The CDR3 DNA reads TGCAGCGCGCAGGGCAGGGGGCCTCACGGGGAGCTGTTTTTT. Encoded protein: CSAQGRGPHGELFF.

This chain connects TRBV6-6 to TRBJ1-2, with 11 bases identical to TRBD1. Germline CDR1 reads MNHNY; CDR2 reads SVGAGI (reference sequence). J was trimmed by 7 bases and V by 6 bases; bases with no gene match: 7. This CDR3 comprises 14 residues. As DNA, the CDR3 is TGTGCCAGCAGGAATGGACAGGGGGCGGGTGGCTACACCTTC. The encoded protein is CASRNGQGAGGYTF.

This chain connects TRBV6-6 to TRBJ1-5; 9 bases agree with TRBD1. Germline CDR1 reads MNHNY; CDR2 reads SVGAGI (reference sequence). This CDR3 is built from 15 residues. V shed 6 bases, J shed 6 bases, and the junction held 9 bases outside the gene matches. The CDR3 DNA is TGTGCCAGCAGGCCCCCCGGGACAGGGTCTCAGCCCCAGCATTTT. It yields the protein CASRPPGTGSQPQHF.

The CDR3 reads CASSRDRGEETQYF. The CDR3 region has the DNA TGTGCCAGCAGCCGGGACAGGGGGGAAGAGACCCAGTACTTC. This chain uses TRBV11-2 with TRBJ2-5; TRBD1 matches at 11 bases. Trimming removed 5 bases from V and 3 bases from J; junction bases left unmatched: 2. Germline values: CDR1 SGHAT, CDR2 FQNNGV. This CDR3 has 14 amino acids.

CDR3 region: CASSISGAYNEQFF. Here the CDR3 DNA reads TGTGCCAGCAGCATTAGCGGAGCCTACAATGAGCAGTTCTTC. The V call is TRBV6-4, the J call TRBJ2-1; weak D call: TRBD2 (6 bases). This CDR3 region has 14 residues. CDR1 MRHNA and CDR2 SNTAGT come from the germline V gene. V dropped 6 bases and J dropped 2 bases, with 11 bases sitting between them.

V gene TRBV30 combines with J gene TRBJ1-5, with a weak D call TRBD1 (6 bases). This CDR3 comprises 14 residues. CDR1 GTSNPN and CDR2 SVGIG come from the germline V gene (reference sequence). V lost 3 bases, J lost 7 bases, and 16 bases lay in between. DNA for the CDR3: TGTGCCTGGAGCGGTACAGGGTTTAACCAGCCCCAGCATTTT. It yields the protein CAWSGTGFNQPQHF.